This T cell receptor (beta chain) was obtained from a study of CD8+ T cells in alopecia areata. Study-wide background: Tofacitinib therapy lasting 6 to 18 months was followed by 6 months off drug. Points from the study as a whole: Higher clonality than in normal scalp was seen in lesional scalp, especially alopecia totalis/universalis. The study found TCR sharing across patients less clear than in mice, possibly for HLA reasons.

Following extraction, RNA underwent reverse transcription to cDNA, which served as the sequencing template. Assay used: immunoSEQ multiplex PCR; TCRdb lists only in-frame clones, some missing. The data hold about 98,000 clones, with 35% to 50% observed a single time. On this clone: What it binds is unknown.

Germline V gene sequence: CDR1 SQVTM, CDR2 ANQGSEA. Trimming shortened V by 4 bases and J by 4 bases, and 10 bases separated the two germline ends. The CDR3 is made up of 12 amino acids. Alopecia areata patients provided lesional scalp punch biopsies and peripheral blood. This receptor was obtained from a human donor with alopecia areata. The J gene is TRBJ2-5, the V gene TRBV29-1, with D uncertain. Sequencing was carried out using CD4+ T cells sorted from blood. The CDR3 here is CSVGQMRETQYF. DNA of the CDR3: TGCAGCGTTGGGCAGATGAGAGAGACCCAGTACTTC.